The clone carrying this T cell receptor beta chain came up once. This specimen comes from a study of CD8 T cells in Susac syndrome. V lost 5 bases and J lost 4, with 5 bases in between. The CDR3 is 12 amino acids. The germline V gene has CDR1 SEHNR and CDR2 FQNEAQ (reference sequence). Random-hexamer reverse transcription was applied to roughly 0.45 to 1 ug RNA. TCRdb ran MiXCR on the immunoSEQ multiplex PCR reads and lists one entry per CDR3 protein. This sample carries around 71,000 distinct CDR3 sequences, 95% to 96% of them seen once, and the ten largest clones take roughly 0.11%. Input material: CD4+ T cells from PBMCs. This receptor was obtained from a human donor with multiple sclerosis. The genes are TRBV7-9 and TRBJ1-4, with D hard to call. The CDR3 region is CASSGFNEKLFF. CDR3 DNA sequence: TGTGCCAGCAGCGGCTTTAATGAAAAACTGTTTTTT.